The 2 T cell receptor beta chains below were found in one sample sequenced in a study of blood T cell repertoires in COVID-19. Sequencing used immunoSEQ multiplex PCR; TCRdb keeps in-frame clones, though not all of them. The table lists under 95,000 clones, over 65% of them singletons. Source material: peripheral blood. These receptors all stem from a man aged 50-59 years with active or convalescent COVID-19.

The V gene is TRBV25-1, the J gene TRBJ1-1; a possible D gene is TRBD1 (5 bases). The CDR3 is 13 residues long. V lost 1 base and J lost 7, with 10 bases in between. Germline CDR1 reads MGHDK; CDR2 reads SYGVNS. For the CDR3, the DNA is TGTGCCAGCAGTGAATGGGGCGAAGATGAAGCTTTCTTT. It specifies CASSEWGEDEAFF.

The table lists this clone with a few counts. The rearrangement links TRBV5-1 to TRBJ1-6; D is perhaps TRBD1 (5 bases). Trimming pared 7 bases from V and 0 bases from J, leaving 11 bases between. CDR1 is SGHRS and CDR2 is YFSETQ in the germline V gene. The CDR3 is 15 amino acids. CDR3 in amino acids: CASQGESSYNSPLHF. CDR3 DNA sequence: TGCGCCAGCCAAGGGGAAAGCTCCTATAATTCACCCCTCCACTTT.